The entry below gives a single T cell receptor beta chain sequence along with its context. The antigen remains undetermined. This entry belongs to a study of T cells in Graves' hyperthyroidism and ophthalmopathy. In the study overall: The authors collected peripheral blood at initial diagnosis, before any treatment. Study findings and constraints: Ophthalmopathy got predicted by the model a median approximately 6.3 months before its onset. From stable hyperthyroidism, ophthalmopathy was separated by a 13 V-J model.

From germline, CDR1 is SGHNT and CDR2 YYREEE (reference sequence). V shed 3 bases and J shed 1 base, with 10 bases lying between them. The CDR3 consists of 14 residues. Diagnosing involved the use of clinical symptoms, serum thyroxine and TRAb, thyroid ultrasound and orbital computed tomography. Template material for amplifying TCR beta CDR3 regions consisted of RNA transcripts. The HTBI set primed first-round TCR CDR3 RT-PCR. One entry per CDR3 protein, called by TCRdb with MiXCR from the multiplex PCR reads. The sample lists hundreds of thousands of distinct CDR3 sequences; 15% were seen once. Sequencing input: blood. This TCR derives from a woman in her 30s with Graves' hyperthyroidism. The chain uses TRBV5-4 and TRBJ2-5, with a possible D match to TRBD1 (5 bases). This chain's CDR3 is CASSYDSVQETQYF. The CDR3 region has the DNA TGTGCCAGCAGCTACGACAGCGTCCAAGAGACCCAGTACTTC. Based on the CDR3 plus reference TRBV5-4 and TRBJ2-5, the full variable domain is ETGVTQSPTHLIKTRGQQVTLRCSSQSGHNTVSWYQQALGQGPQFIFQYYREEENGRGNFPPRFSGLQFPNYSSELNVNALELDDSALYLCASSYDSVQETQYFGPGTRLLVL.